This T cell receptor beta chain comes out of a study of blood T cell repertoires in COVID-19. Study as a whole: The United States, Italy and Spain supplied acute and convalescent COVID-19 samples.

As originally analysed: Counts of nucleated cells, estimated from reference gene primer amplification, were obtained. Sequencing used immunoSEQ multiplex PCR; TCRdb keeps in-frame clones, though not all of them. For V, J and clone size, that table is used; D and trimming come from the DNA. The data hold about 250,000 clones, with roughly 84% observed a single time. This CDR3 is 14 amino acids long. V lost 5 bases to trimming and J lost 2 bases, with 12 bases between them. Germline CDR1 and CDR2: MNHEY and SVGAGI. This clonotype originated in a human donor with COVID-19, enrolled during active disease. The donor label of this sample is uncertain. Sequences were obtained from peripheral blood. This chain connects TRBV6-5 to TRBJ1-2, with D perhaps matching TRBD1 (6 bases). Written as DNA, the CDR3 is TGTGCCAGCAGTCAGGGGATCGGCAACTATGGCTACACCTTC. As protein: CASSQGIGNYGYTF.